These 9 T cell receptor gamma chains were sequenced from one sample in a study of γδ T cells in repeated Plasmodium falciparum infection. TCRdb re-identified clones in the multiplex PCR reads via CATT. Of roughly 32,000 gamma-chain clones listed, 1.4% were seen once; the top ten hold 15% to 20%. Vgamma9/Vdelta2+ and Vdelta2-negative gammadelta T cells were flow-sorted from PBMC for bulk sequencing. Input material: gamma-delta T cells from blood. These receptors all come from a pool of human donors (malaria-infected and uninfected, not separated).

A note on this clone: The TCRdb protein, from a much larger clone, departs from this DNA's translation at residue 17, likely by read error; the protein shown derives from the DNA. The chain links TRGV9 to TRGJP. In the absence of a J gene in TCRdb, the DNA was matched to germline to assign it here. The CDR3 covers 24 residues. Germline V gene data show CDR1 as GITISATS and CDR2 as ISYDGTV (reference sequence). This CDR3 is CALWDVARKLSRDGQESGKKIKVF. CDR3 in DNA: TGTGCCTTGTGGGATGTAGCTCGCAAGCTTTCAAGGGACGGGCAAGAGTCGGGCAAAAAAATCAAGGTATTT.

This clone was counted between two and nine times. The protein that TCRdb holds for this DNA derives from a much larger clone and differs from the translated DNA at residue 9, which likely indicates a read error; the protein shown here is translated from the DNA. The V gene call reads TRGV9; no J gene was called. From germline, CDR1 is GITISATS and CDR2 ISYDGTV (reference sequence). There are 11 residues in the CDR3. DNA of the CDR3: TGTGCCTTCTTGAATTATTATAAGGAACTCTTT. This codes for CAFLNYYKELF.

This clone came up many times. The chain combines TRGV8 with TRGJ1 or TRGJ2. The germline CDR1 and CDR2 sequences are VENAVY and YDSYNSRV. CDR3 length: 13 amino acids. V was pared by 1 base and J by 3 bases, with 3 bases of the junction left unmatched. The CDR3 nucleotides read TGTGCCACCTGGGATAGCTTTTATTATAAGAAACTCTTT. Translated, it gives CATWDSFYYKKLF.

Notes on this clone: This DNA translates differently at residue 9 from the TCRdb protein, which is that of a much larger clone; a read error is likely, and the protein shown is the DNA's own translation. The J gene is TRGJ1 or TRGJ2, the V gene TRGV3. No J gene is reported in TCRdb; it was inferred here by comparing the DNA with germline. CDR3 length: 13 amino acids. The J segment lost 9 bases and the V segment lost 0 bases, leaving 8 bases of the junction unmatched. Germline CDR1 and CDR2: VTNTFY and YDVSTARD (reference sequence). Written as DNA, the CDR3 is TGTGCCACCTGGGACAGGCCCCGTGGTAAGAAACTCTTT. Encoded protein: CATWDRPRGKKLF.

Points on this clone: This DNA's translation and the protein TCRdb lists, from a much larger clone, do not match at residue 11, likely due to a read error; the protein shown is translated from the DNA. V gene TRGV4 was called; the J gene was not. This CDR3 contains 13 residues. The germline V gene has CDR1 EGSTGY and CDR2 YDSYTSSV. The CDR3 sequence: CATWDVVYYKELF. Here the CDR3 DNA reads TGTGCCACCTGGGATGTAGTTTATTATAAGGAACTCTTT.

This clone was found many times. The translation of this DNA and the TCRdb protein of a much larger clone differ at residue 15, probably owing to a read error; the protein shown here is translated from the DNA. The CDR3 coding sequence is TGTGCCTTGTGGGAGGTCCCAACCTGGGAGAAAGAGTTGGGCGAAAAAATCAAGGTATTT. Translation: CALWEVPTWEKELGEKIKVF. This chain uses TRGV9 with TRGJP. Assignment of the J gene here rests on matching the DNA to germline, because TCRdb gives none. Looked up from germline, CDR1 is GITISATS and CDR2 is ISYDGTV (reference sequence). This CDR3 comprises 20 residues.

Regarding this clone: With a far larger clone one base away, a read error is the likely cause. Other DNA sequences in this sample translate to the same CDR3. The chain recombines TRGV9 with TRGJ1 or TRGJ2. TCRdb offers no J gene call, so here the DNA was matched to germline to obtain one. There are 14 residues in the CDR3. Germline values: CDR1 GITISATS, CDR2 ISYDGTV (reference sequence). Written as DNA, the CDR3 is TGTGCCTTGTGGGAGAGCGAGAATTACTATAAGAAACTCTTT. Its protein is CALWESENYYKKLF.

In its sample, this clone was seen a few times. TCRdb shows a much larger clone's protein in place of this DNA's translation, and the two differ at residue 8, likely through a read error; the protein shown is translated from the DNA. The chain recombines TRGV9 with TRGJP. The J gene, absent from TCRdb, was called here by matching the DNA to germline. The CDR3 loop spans 18 amino acids. Germline lookup yields CDR1 GITISATS and CDR2 ISYDGTV (reference sequence). The ends lost 4 bases at V and 9 bases at J; junction bases unmatched: 15. CDR3 region: CALWDQGVFGLGKKIKVF. In DNA form, the CDR3 reads TGTGCCTTGTGGGACCAGGGCGTTTTTGGGTTGGGCAAAAAAATCAAGGTATTT.

To note about this clone: This DNA's translation differs at residue 11 from TCRdb's protein, which comes from a much larger clone; a read error is likely, and the protein shown is translated from the DNA. The genes are TRGV4 and TRGJP2. No J segment appears in TCRdb, so it was assigned here by matching the sequence to germline. The junction had 13 bases not matched to a gene; V was cut back by 0 bases and J by 15 bases. Germline V CDR1 and CDR2: EGSTGY, YDSYTSSV. The CDR3 contains 14 residues. CDR3 coding DNA: TGTGCCACCTGGGATGGGCCAGGAGGATGGGTCAAGACGTTT. It encodes CATWDGPGGWVKTF.